This T cell receptor (beta chain) was obtained from a study of human T cells and chemical hapten exposure. Study context: Patients additionally received therapeutic doses of diphenylcyclopropenone on the scalp once a week, and this continued throughout the roughly 22-week study.

The ends were cut back, 5 bases at V and 8 bases at J, with 12 bases in the middle. The CDR3 is 13 residues long. Germline-derived CDR1 and CDR2 are MNHNY and SVGAGI (reference sequence). In TCRdb, the RACE reads were re-called with MiXCR into one record per CDR3 protein. The sample records over 85,000 distinct CDR3 sequences, 9.5% to 14% being singletons. The time point is: pre-sensitization, week 0. Stated treatment: therapeutic diphenylcyclopropenone sensitization with weekly scalp DPC. Blood was collected ahead of every patch test applied. Each donor was an alopecia patient between 18 and 70 years of age who qualified for DPC.

Sequenced material: whole blood, taken in connection with sensitization to the hapten diphenylcyclopropenone (DPC). This chain uses TRBV6-6 with TRBJ1-4; D ambiguous. The source is a woman aged 55-69 years with alopecia areata. Some clones in this sample may be carry-over from other donors' samples. CDR3 sequence: CASSEGRGEKLFF. The DNA for the CDR3 is TGTGCCAGCAGTGAGGGCCGAGGAGAAAAACTGTTTTTT.